This record covers a single T cell receptor beta chain. The data stem from a study of preoperative IRX-2 immunotherapy in early breast cancer. CDR1 is SGHRS and CDR2 is YFSETQ in the germline V gene. This CDR3 is built from 14 residues. V was pared by 4 bases and J by 1 base, with 11 bases between. Profiling relied on immunoSEQ multiplex PCR, and the TCRdb table lists in-frame clones only, not all of them. The table shows 1,600 or so clones, with roughly 70% occurring only once. Documented treatment: preoperative locoregional IRX-2 cytokine immunotherapy. This phase Ib study tested locoregional IRX-2 cytokine immunotherapy given before surgery.

The specimen comprised tumor tissue, sampled after IRX-2 immunotherapy. The TCR comes from a human donor with breast cancer. The J gene is TRBJ1-1, the V gene TRBV5-1; a possible D gene is TRBD1 (5 bases). The CDR3 nucleotides read TGCGCCAGCAGCCCGGGACTGAAGAACACTGAAGCTTTCTTT. This codes for CASSPGLKNTEAFF.